Below are 10 T cell receptor beta chains sequenced from a single sample in a study of liver allograft versus peripheral blood T cells (dated by TCRdb to 2019 to 2021). Regarding the study in general: The study compared T cell receptor repertoires found within transplanted livers against repertoires in the peripheral blood of liver transplant recipients.

Sequencing took place on an Illumina MiSeq. TCRdb's own reprocessing of the public reads used fastp at Q25 and MiXCR and kept productive beta chains. Records with the same CDR3 protein are collapsed into one entry carrying the most frequent genes and DNA. Across this sample there are about 3,000 distinct CDR3 sequences, with 16% seen only once. Of the sample, 6% to 7.5% is held by the ten largest clones. The receptors were sampled from a human patient who had a liver transplant. Some T cells may originate with the graft donor following a transplant.

The chain carries TRBV11-2 and TRBJ2-7; the match to TRBD1 covers 8 bases. CDR3 length: 16 amino acids. Germline V gene data show CDR1 as SGHAT and CDR2 as FQNNGV. V gave up 5 bases and J gave up 2 bases; unmatched junction bases: 11. CDR3 loop: CASSPARQGQTYEQYF. For the CDR3, the DNA is TGTGCCAGCAGCCCCGCCCGACAGGGGCAAACCTACGAGCAGTACTTC.

This clonotype was seen more than once but under ten times. The rearrangement links TRBV18 to TRBJ1-1, with no clear D. In germline, CDR1 is KGHSH, CDR2 LQKENI. Trimming stripped 1 base from V and 0 bases from J, with 9 bases between. This CDR3 region has 15 residues. CDR3 region: CASSPQAVMNTEAFF. The CDR3 bases are TGTGCCAGCTCACCACAGGCCGTGATGAACACTGAAGCTTTCTTT.

This clonotype is classed as medium-sized. This chain connects TRBV27 to TRBJ2-1; possibly TRBD2 for D (6 bases). The CDR3 extends over 16 amino acids. Germline V gives CDR1 MNHEY, CDR2 SMNVEV (reference sequence). V was shortened by 6 bases and J by 5 bases, with 20 bases between the two germline ends. The CDR3 sequence: CASSRVVGGSNNEQFF. CDR3 coding DNA: TGTGCCAGCAGCCGGGTCGTGGGGGGAAGCAACAATGAGCAGTTCTTC.

V is TRBV3-1 and J is TRBJ2-1; D might be TRBD1 or TRBD2, each matching 6 bases. Trimming shortened V by 3 bases and J by 6 bases, and 12 bases separated the two germline ends. Germline V CDR1 and CDR2: LGHDT, YNNKEL (reference sequence). CDR3 length: 14 residues. Here the CDR3 DNA reads TGTGCCAGCAGCCACGGAGGGGGGAGCAATGAGCAGTTCTTC. It translates to CASSHGGGSNEQFF.

There are a few counts of this clonotype. V and J are TRBV19 and TRBJ2-5; D may be TRBD2 (5 bases). With 5 bases removed from V and 4 bases from J, the gap between germline ends came to 8 bases. Germline V gene data show CDR1 as LNHDA and CDR2 as SQIVND (reference sequence). The CDR3 is 12 residues long. CDR3 sequence reads: CASSWSGETQYF. CDR3 bases: TGTGCCAGTAGTTGGAGCGGAGAGACCCAGTACTTC.

By share of the sample, this clonotype is medium-sized (0.01 to 0.1%). V is TRBV5-6 and J is TRBJ2-7, with 7 bases matching TRBD1. The CDR3 has 13 amino acids. V dropped 5 bases and J dropped 3; count of bases not matched to a gene: 5. CDR1 is SGHDT, CDR2 YYEEEE, per germline. CDR3 in DNA: TGTGCCAGCAGTTCCCGGACAGGCTACGAGCAGTACTTC. Protein sequence: CASSSRTGYEQYF.

The V gene is TRBV18, the J gene TRBJ1-1; 9 bases match TRBD1. Germline CDR1 and CDR2: KGHSH and LQKENI. The CDR3 spans 16 residues. Trimming at V came to 3 bases and at J to 5 bases, leaving 10 bases not matched to a gene. The CDR3 reads CASSPYDRGIGTEAFF. DNA of the CDR3: TGTGCCAGCTCACCCTACGACAGGGGGATAGGGACTGAAGCTTTCTTT.

This clonotype showed up just a few times. The chain joins TRBV11-2 to TRBJ1-5, with 7 bases fitting TRBD1. This CDR3 contains 18 residues. The trim removed 5 bases at V and 2 bases at J, leaving 15 bases unmatched. The V gene's germline CDR1 is SGHAT and CDR2 FQNNGV. CDR3 DNA: TGTGCCAGCAGCCTGGGCAAACAGGGGTCGTCCGGCAATCAGCCCCAGCATTTT. This translates into CASSLGKQGSSGNQPQHF.

This clonotype was counted only a few times. The J gene is TRBJ2-1, the V gene TRBV7-9; 7 bases are shared with TRBD1. Germline trimming cut 11 bases from V and 7 bases from J; bases unmatched to any gene: 14. In germline, CDR1 is SEHNR, CDR2 FQNEAQ (reference sequence). CDR3 size: 14 residues. In DNA, the CDR3 is TGTGCCGGAGCCGATAGGGGGCCCGGGAATGAGCAGTTCTTC. Translating gives CAGADRGPGNEQFF.

By share, this clonotype counts as medium-sized. This chain connects TRBV20-1 to TRBJ2-7; TRBD1 aligns across 9 bases. The V segment lost 5 bases and the J segment 6 bases; nucleotides outside the gene matches: 11. Germline CDR1 DFQATT, CDR2 SNEGSKA (reference sequence). The CDR3 is 14 residues long. CDR3: CSADRQGERGEQYF. The DNA of the CDR3 is TGCAGTGCTGATAGACAGGGGGAAAGGGGCGAGCAGTACTTC.